This entry lists 26 T cell receptor beta chains sequenced from one sample in a study of T cells in women clearing cervical HPV infection. TCRdb's copy holds only in-frame clones and misses some; the assay was immunoSEQ multiplex PCR. Seen in this sample are about 30,000 clones; the ten most common clones hold 18%. The sequenced sample consisted of blood buffy coat. The receptors here all came from a woman between 18 and 70 years old with a cervical HPV16 infection that either progressed to CIN3+ or cleared (not recorded which).

In terms of frequency, this clone is large. The sequenced fragment ends 3 residues before the CDR3 boundary, so the rest is inferred from the germline J gene. The chain employs TRBV7-3 and TRBJ2-1; TRBD2 aligns across 7 bases. The V and J ends lost 3 bases and 6 bases, in that order; junction bases with no gene match: 8. CDR1 is SGHTA and CDR2 is FQGTGA in the germline V gene. The CDR3 contains 15 residues. CDR3 protein: CASSLGGGTANEQFF. The sequenced part of the CDR3 DNA is TGTGCCAGCAGCTTGGGCGGGGGAACCGCCAATGAG.

About this clone: With the read ending 3 residues before the CDR3 end, the germline J gene is used to fill in that end. The rearrangement joins TRBV5-6 to TRBJ2-7; D unresolved. The length of the CDR3 is 12 residues. Trimming took off 4 bases at V and 6 bases at J, with 11 bases between the two ends. The germline gives CDR1 SGHDT, CDR2 YYEEEE. CDR3 loop: CASSMIVREQYF. The CDR3 DNA, read in part, is TGTGCCAGCAGCATGATAGTTCGCGAG.

Concerning this clone: The read falls 3 residues short of the CDR3 end, and the missing part is taken from the germline J gene. V is TRBV6-4 and J is TRBJ1-6; D gene unclear. This CDR3 is built from 13 residues. Germline CDR1 is MRHNA and CDR2 is SNTAGT. Trimming cost V 3 bases and J 8 bases, with 8 bases left between them. The CDR3 sequence is CASSEVLDSPLHF. CDR3 bases read: TGTGCCAGCAGTGAGGTCTTAGATTCACCC.

CDR3 bases read: TGTGCCAGTAGTATAGGACAGGGAGTATATCCATCCTACGAG. Amino acid sequence: CASSIGQGVYPSYE. The whole CDR3 is CASSIGQGVYPSYEQYF. The chain recombines TRBV19 with TRBJ2-7, with 7 bases identical to TRBD1. The read terminates 3 residues before the CDR3 end, so the remaining end is supplied by the germline J gene. V lost 1 base and J lost 1; bases outside the gene matches: 10. This CDR3 has 17 amino acids. The germline V gene encodes CDR1 LNHDA and CDR2 SQIVND (reference sequence). The complete variable domain, with remaining parts taken from reference TRBV19 and TRBJ2-7, reads DGGITQSPKYLFRKEGQNVTLSCEQNLNHDAMYWYRQDPGQGLRLIYYSQIVNDFQKGDIAEGYSVSREKKESFPLTVTSAQKNPTAFYLCASSIGQGVYPSYEQYFGPGTRLTVT.

Details on this clone: Coverage ceases 3 residues before the CDR3 finishes, and the germline J gene fills in the end. Other DNA sequences in the same sample also yield this CDR3. The chain has TRBV7-8 and TRBJ2-3; tentative D call: TRBD1 (5 bases). The CDR3 is made up of 13 amino acids. The germline CDR1 and CDR2 sequences are SGHVS and FQNEAQ. The CDR3 loop is CASSLGGSQPQYF. Partial CDR3 DNA: TGTGCCAGCAGCTTAGGGGGCTCTCAGCCG.

With regard to this clone: The read halts 3 residues ahead of the CDR3 end, with the missing end drawn from the germline J gene. This chain connects TRBV29-1 to TRBJ2-7; 9 nucleotides agree with TRBD1. Germline values: CDR1 SQVTM, CDR2 ANQGSEA. V was clipped by 6 bases and J by 0 bases; unmatched bases: 9. The CDR3 is made up of 15 amino acids. CDR3 DNA (partial): TGCAGCGTCCTCTCCGGGACAGGGAGCTCCTACGAG. This codes for CSVLSGTGSSYE. Given in full, the CDR3 is CSVLSGTGSSYEQYF.

About this clone itself: The CDR3 end falls 3 residues outside the read, so it is completed with the germline J gene. The rearrangement links TRBV2 to TRBJ2-3; 8 bases are a match to TRBD2. The CDR3 consists of 12 residues. Germline V gene lookup returns CDR1 SNHLY and CDR2 FYNNEI. CDR3 protein: CASNGLAMSQYF. The CDR3 bases that were read are TGTGCCAGCAACGGACTAGCCATGTCG. Looking up the rest from reference TRBV2 and TRBJ2-3 gives the full variable domain: EPEVTQTPSHQVTQMGQEVILRCVPISNHLYFYWYRQILGQKVEFLVSFYNNEISEKSEIFDDQFSVERPDGSNFTLKIRSTKLEDSAMYFCASNGLAMSQYFGPGTRLTVL.

A word on this clone: Read coverage stops 3 residues before the CDR3 terminus; the germline J gene supplies the remainder. The genes are TRBV18 and TRBJ1-1; 7 bases are a match to TRBD1. Germline CDR1 and CDR2: KGHSH and LQKENI. The CDR3 spans 15 residues. The CDR3 DNA, read in part, is TGTGCCAGCACCTTTGGACAGGCGTACCAAGAGACA. This codes for CASTFGQAYQET. The whole CDR3 sequence is CASTFGQAYQETAFF.

In regard to this clone: The read falls 3 residues short of the CDR3 end, and the missing part is taken from the germline J gene. The V gene is TRBV2, the J gene TRBJ1-5; tentatively, D is TRBD1 (5 bases). V was trimmed by 1 base and J by 0 bases, leaving 7 bases between them. CDR3 length equals 15 residues. Per germline, CDR1 SNHLY and CDR2 FYNNEI. Here the CDR3 reads CASSEGGISNQPQHF. The CDR3 DNA, read in part, is TGTGCCAGCAGTGAAGGGGGCATTAGCAATCAGCCC.

With respect to this clone: The sequenced fragment ends 3 residues before the CDR3 boundary, so the rest is inferred from the germline J gene. The chain recombines TRBV19 with TRBJ1-3; TRBD1 is a possible D gene (5 bases). Germline CDR1 is LNHDA and CDR2 is SQIVND (reference sequence). The germline V and J ends were trimmed by 2 bases and 0 bases, with 14 bases remaining between them. The CDR3 contains 17 residues. CDR3 region: CASSIPQGFSSGNTIYF. The sequenced CDR3 bases are TGTGCCAGTAGTATACCCCAGGGTTTCAGCTCTGGAAACACC.

Turning to this clone: The DNA ends 3 residues before the CDR3 does, and the rest of the CDR3 is filled in from the germline J gene. V is TRBV30 and J is TRBJ2-2, with 8 bases identical to TRBD2. Trimming took 2 bases from V and 5 from J; bases not matched to a gene: 10. The CDR3 sequence is 16 residues long. Germline CDR1 is GTSNPN and CDR2 is SVGIG (reference sequence). CDR3 region: CAWSILGGGRTGELFF. CDR3 bases read: TGTGCCTGGAGTATTCTCGGCGGGGGGCGGACCGGGGAG.

Concerning this clone itself: The read ends 3 residues before the CDR3 terminus; that terminus is restored from the germline J gene. The chain joins TRBV2 to TRBJ2-5; 8 bases match TRBD2. Looked up from germline, CDR1 is SNHLY and CDR2 is FYNNEI. This CDR3 is 15 amino acids long. V shed 8 bases, J shed 1 base, and the junction held 9 bases outside the gene matches. CDR3: CASGGSGISQETQYF. CDR3 DNA, as far as it was read: TGTGCCAGCGGTGGTAGCGGGATCTCCCAAGAGACC.

As concerns this clone: The read terminates 3 residues ahead of where the CDR3 ends, so the germline J gene completes it. The rearrangement joins TRBV14 to TRBJ2-7; 11 bases are a match to TRBD1. CDR3 size: 16 residues. Germline CDR1 reads SGHDN; CDR2 reads FVKESK. V lost 1 base, J lost 5 bases, and 7 bases stayed unmatched. CDR3 amino acids: CASSQAPGQGADEQYF. The part of the CDR3 DNA that was read is TGTGCCAGCAGCCAAGCTCCCGGACAGGGGGCCGACGAG.

In the case of this clone: The CDR3 extends 3 residues past the end of the read, so its final part is completed from the germline J gene. The chain is built from TRBV6-2 or TRBV6-3 and TRBJ1-1, with 7 bases fitting TRBD1. The germline CDR1 and CDR2 sequences are MNHEY and SVGEGT. The ends lost 4 bases at V and 6 bases at J; junction bases unmatched: 5. The CDR3 is made up of 13 amino acids. This CDR3 is CASSWNDRAEAFF. The sequenced part of the CDR3 DNA is TGTGCCAGCAGTTGGAACGACAGGGCTGAA.

Note on this clone: The read ends 3 residues early relative to the CDR3; the germline J gene fills the gap. The chain is built from TRBV30 and TRBJ1-6, with 8 positions matching TRBD1. The germline V gene encodes CDR1 GTSNPN and CDR2 SVGIG (reference sequence). The CDR3 totals 14 residues. V was pared by 3 bases and J by 7 bases, with 5 bases of the junction left unmatched. CDR3 sequence reads: CAWRRTGRNSPLHF. The CDR3 DNA, read in part, is TGTGCCTGGAGGCGGACAGGGAGAAATTCACCC.

CDR3 DNA, as far as it was read: TGTGCCAGCAGAGCCGGGACAGTTAGCAATCAGCCC. Amino acids: CASRAGTVSNQP. The full CDR3 protein reads CASRAGTVSNQPQHF. The chain has TRBV2 and TRBJ1-5; 7 nucleotides line up with TRBD1. Sequencing ends 3 residues short of the CDR3 end; the germline J gene provides the rest. CDR1 is SNHLY and CDR2 is FYNNEI in the germline V gene. V shed 6 bases and J 0 bases; nucleotides not matched to a gene: 5. The CDR3 length is 15 residues.

Comment on this clone: With the read ending 3 residues before the CDR3 end, the germline J gene is used to fill in that end. The rearrangement uses TRBV30 and TRBJ2-3; TRBD2 agrees at 16 bases. From germline, CDR1 is GTSNPN and CDR2 SVGIG (reference sequence). V lost 5 bases, J lost 1 base, and 18 bases stayed unmatched. The CDR3 totals 21 residues. Partial CDR3 DNA: TGTGCCTGGGGTGGGGGACTGCAGCTCGGGACTAGCGGGAGGGGCACAGATACG. Its translation: CAWGGGLQLGTSGRGTDT. The CDR3 reads in full as CAWGGGLQLGTSGRGTDTQYF.

As for this clone: The CDR3 end lies 3 residues beyond the end of the read and is filled in from the germline J gene. The chain has TRBV6-1 and TRBJ2-3; D call uncertain. V dropped 2 bases and J dropped 7 bases, with 7 bases sitting between them. CDR3 length: 12 amino acids. Germline lookup yields CDR1 MNHNS and CDR2 SASEGT. This CDR3 is CASSERLNTQYF. The covered CDR3 bases are TGTGCCAGCAGTGAAAGACTTAATACG.

A note on this clone: The read is 3 residues too short to cover the CDR3 end, so that end is filled in from the germline J gene. J is TRBJ2-7 and V is TRBV30, with a weak D call TRBD1 (6 bases). Trimming left V 4 bases short and J 3 bases short, with 13 bases between. This CDR3 region has 13 residues. CDR1 is GTSNPN and CDR2 is SVGIG in the germline V gene (reference sequence). The CDR3 DNA, read in part, is TGTGCCTGGAAAAGGTGGACAGACTACGAG. It is translated as CAWKRWTDYE. In full, the CDR3 is CAWKRWTDYEQYF.

As concerns this clone: Read coverage stops 3 residues before the CDR3 terminus; the germline J gene supplies the remainder. This rearrangement joins TRBV7-6 to TRBJ1-1; possible D gene TRBD1, 5 bases. The V gene's germline CDR1 is SGHVS and CDR2 FNYEAQ. With 2 bases removed from V and 1 base from J, the gap between germline ends came to 14 bases. The CDR3 consists of 16 residues. The CDR3 sequence is CASSLRSEGRNTEAFF. The CDR3 DNA, read in part, is TGTGCCAGCAGCTTACGGTCGGAGGGGAGGAACACTGAA.

The CDR3 spells CASSYGPFEAFF. CDR3 DNA (partial): TGTGCCAGCAGTTACGGGCCCTTTGAA. The rearrangement joins TRBV6-2 or TRBV6-3 to TRBJ1-1; D is unresolved. Read data end 3 residues before the CDR3 end; the end is taken from the germline J gene. Trimming removed 2 bases at V and 7 bases at J, with 8 bases between. The CDR3 spans 12 residues. Germline CDR1 is MNHEY and CDR2 is SVGEGT.

As for this clone: The CDR3 end lies 3 residues beyond the end of the read and is filled in from the germline J gene. This sequence joins TRBV19 and TRBJ1-2, with no clear D. The germline gives CDR1 LNHDA, CDR2 SQIVND (reference sequence). The CDR3 is 14 residues long. The V end lost 4 bases, the J end lost 4 bases, and 13 bases lay between the germline ends. The DNA read from the CDR3 is TGTGCCAGTAGTAAGGGCGGGATATCCTATGGC. It specifies CASSKGGISYG. The full CDR3 sequence reads CASSKGGISYGYTF. The entire variable domain, with the rest obtained from reference TRBV19 and TRBJ1-2, is as follows: DGGITQSPKYLFRKEGQNVTLSCEQNLNHDAMYWYRQDPGQGLRLIYYSQIVNDFQKGDIAEGYSVSREKKESFPLTVTSAQKNPTAFYLCASSKGGISYGYTFGSGTRLTVV.

Details on this clone: The CDR3 is cut off 3 residues early in the read; its end comes from the germline J gene. The rearrangement joins TRBV20-1 to TRBJ1-6; D may be TRBD1 (6 bases). Deletions cut 4 bases from V and 8 bases from J, with 15 bases between. From germline, CDR1 is DFQATT and CDR2 SNEGSKA (reference sequence). There are 14 residues in the CDR3. The CDR3 sequence is CSATTGGVYSPLHF. The sequenced CDR3 bases are TGCAGTGCTACCACTGGGGGCGTTTATTCACCC.

In regard to this clone: Read coverage stops 3 residues before the CDR3 terminus; the germline J gene supplies the remainder. The chain employs TRBV2 and TRBJ2-3; no firm D call. This CDR3 has 15 residues. Germline V lookup: CDR1 SNHLY, CDR2 FYNNEI. The covered CDR3 bases are TGTGCCAGCAGTGCGTCGCAGGCCGGATATCAGCCG. This codes for CASSASQAGYQP. From start to end, the CDR3 is CASSASQAGYQPQYF.

A word on this clone: The missing CDR3 end, 3 residues past where the read stops, is filled in from the germline J gene. The chain uses TRBV20-1 and TRBJ2-1; TRBD2 matches 10 bases. Germline loops: CDR1 DFQATT, CDR2 SNEGSKA (reference sequence). The CDR3 is 15 amino acids. Trimming cost V 5 bases and J 7 bases; bases outside gene matches: 11. The CDR3 is CSAGRASGSSNEQFF. Partial CDR3 DNA: TGCAGTGCTGGGCGGGCTAGCGGGAGTTCAAATGAG.

A word on this clone: The CDR3 end falls 3 residues outside the read, so it is completed with the germline J gene. This chain links TRBV28 with TRBJ1-2, with TRBD1 as a possible D gene (5 bases). The CDR3 totals 12 residues. CDR1 MDHEN and CDR2 SYDVKM come from the germline V gene. CDR3 residues: CASSSQGEGYTF. CDR3 DNA, as far as it was read: TGTGCCAGCAGTTCCCAGGGCGAAGGC.